This is a list of T cell receptor beta chains from one sample in a study of vaccination and CD4 T cells after COVID-19. These receptors have no known antigen. In TCRdb, the PCR reads were re-called with MiXCR into one record per CDR3 protein. Among 20,000 to 25,000 distinct CDR3 sequences listed, around 39% were seen once. The sample consisted of CD4+ T cells from blood, cultured in vitro, taken before SARS-CoV-2 vaccination. The receptor source for this set is a human donor who received a COVID-19 vaccine. Each CDR3 is given with its conserved first and last residue. Fields, in order: J gene, D gene, V gene, clone size, CDR3 protein, CDR3 DNA. D genes are given only for firm matches. Clone size is given for some rows only: seen once, a few or many times, or a class if the clone is expanded.

TRBJ2-5 | - | TRBV10-3 | - | CAISEGRPAGTQYF | TGTGCCATCAGTGAGGGAAGACCCGCCGGGACCCAGTACTTC
TRBJ2-3 | TRBD2 | TRBV6-1 | few | CASSPLAGGPDTQYF | TGTGCCAGCAGTCCCCTAGCGGGGGGTCCAGATACGCAGTATTTT
TRBJ2-3 | TRBD2 | TRBV7-8 | - | CASSIRTSGAKDTQYF | TGTGCCAGCAGCATACGGACTAGCGGGGCAAAAGATACGCAGTATTTT
TRBJ1-6 | - | TRBV6-5 | few | CASSFGRSSYNSPLHF | TGTGCCAGCAGTTTCGGACGGAGCTCCTATAATTCACCCCTCCACTTT
TRBJ2-4 | - | TRBV27 | few | CASSSRENRGKNIQYF | TGTGCCAGCAGTTCACGGGAGAACAGGGGCAAAAACATTCAGTACTTC
TRBJ2-5 | TRBD2 | TRBV20-1 | - | CRAGGWYQETQYF | TGCAGGGCGGGGGGATGGTACCAAGAGACCCAGTACTTC
TRBJ2-1 | TRBD1 | TRBV20-1 | - | CSARDGTGVEQFF | TGCAGTGCTAGGGACGGGACAGGGGTAGAGCAGTTCTTC
TRBJ2-5 | TRBD2 | TRBV19 | once | CASSMGGGGAETQYF | TGTGCCAGTAGCATGGGCGGGGGGGGCGCAGAGACCCAGTACTTC
TRBJ1-6 | - | TRBV4-2 | - | CASSQEPGRGSPLHF | TGTGCCAGCAGCCAAGAGCCTGGCCGGGGTTCACCCCTCCACTTT
TRBJ2-5 | TRBD2 | TRBV20-1 | - | CSAGGTSGGHGETQYF | TGCAGTGCTGGAGGGACTAGCGGGGGCCATGGGGAGACCCAGTACTTC
TRBJ1-1 | TRBD1 | TRBV6-1 | few | CASSERSGTGGRLYTEAFF | TGTGCCAGCAGTGAAAGAAGCGGGACAGGGGGCAGGTTGTACACTGAAGCTTTCTTT
TRBJ2-5 | TRBD1 | TRBV5-5 | few | CASSTGTGRAETQYF | TGTGCCAGCAGCACCGGGACAGGGAGGGCGGAGACCCAGTACTTC
TRBJ2-7 | - | TRBV7-2 | few | CASSLADSDEQYF | TGTGCCAGCAGCTTAGCGGACAGCGACGAGCAGTACTTC
TRBJ2-3 | - | TRBV5-1 | - | CASSNSASTDTQYF | TGCGCCAGCAGCAATTCCGCTAGCACAGATACGCAGTATTTT
TRBJ1-6 | - | TRBV21-1 | - | CASSKEVDRDNSPLHF | TGTGCCAGCAGCAAAGAAGTAGACAGAGATAATTCACCCCTCCACTTT
TRBJ1-1 | TRBD1 | TRBV7-2 | - | CASSLSHRGFDTEAFF | TGTGCCAGCAGCTTGTCCCACAGGGGATTTGACACTGAAGCTTTCTTT
TRBJ1-2 | - | TRBV30 | - | CAWSSSGGGYGYTF | TGTGCCTGGAGTAGCTCCGGGGGCGGGTATGGCTACACCTTC
TRBJ1-2 | - | TRBV5-4 | few | CASSLGLVRGREGYTF | TGTGCCAGCAGCTTAGGCCTAGTTCGGGGGCGGGAAGGCTACACCTTC
TRBJ2-3 | - | TRBV25-1 | few | CASSEVQGSDTQYF | TGTGCCAGCAGTGAAGTCCAGGGCTCAGATACGCAGTATTTT
TRBJ2-2 | TRBD1 | TRBV27 | few | CASTQGTGRFTGELFF | TGTGCCAGCACCCAGGGGACAGGTCGTTTCACCGGGGAGCTGTTTTTT
TRBJ1-2 | - | TRBV19 | - | CASSNLRSAVPYGYTF | TGTGCCAGTAGTAATCTGCGTTCGGCAGTTCCCTATGGCTACACCTTC
TRBJ2-7 | TRBD1 | TRBV2 | few | CASSRGQGVYEQYF | TGTGCCAGCAGTAGAGGACAGGGGGTATACGAGCAGTACTTC
TRBJ2-7 | TRBD1 | TRBV5-8 | - | CASRSTGTGSYEQYF | TGTGCCAGCAGATCGACCGGGACAGGGTCCTACGAGCAGTACTTC
TRBJ2-3 | TRBD1 | TRBV30 | - | CAWSLDRGPDTQYF | TGTGCCTGGAGTTTGGACAGGGGTCCAGATACGCAGTATTTT
TRBJ2-3 | - | TRBV5-4 | few | CASSFGGRTDTQYF | TGTGCCAGCAGCTTCGGGGGGCGCACAGATACGCAGTATTTT
TRBJ2-7 | - | TRBV25-1 | - | CASSEFGTHYEQYF | TGTGCCAGCAGTGAATTCGGGACTCACTACGAGCAGTACTTC
TRBJ2-7 | - | TRBV12-3/TRBV12-4 | - | CASSSRGRGSGEQYF | TGTGCCAGCAGTTCCCGCGGCCGTGGGTCGGGTGAGCAGTACTTC
TRBJ1-2 | TRBD1 | TRBV12-3/TRBV12-4 | few | CASRAWTGGYGYTF | TGTGCCAGCAGGGCCTGGACAGGGGGGTATGGCTACACCTTC
TRBJ1-2 | TRBD1 | TRBV2 | few | CASSVGQGYGYTF | TGTGCCAGCAGTGTAGGACAGGGGTATGGCTACACCTTC
TRBJ2-5 | TRBD1 | TRBV20-1 | - | CSARGYRGRETQYF | TGCAGTGCTAGAGGATACAGGGGGCGGGAGACCCAGTACTTC
TRBJ2-2 | TRBD1 | TRBV7-6 | - | CASSFNRGYTGELFF | TGTGCCAGCAGCTTTAACAGGGGGTACACCGGGGAGCTGTTTTTT
TRBJ1-4 | - | TRBV15 | - | CVTSRDVSSWDEKLFF | TGTGTCACCAGCAGAGATGTTTCGAGTTGGGACGAAAAACTGTTTTTT
TRBJ1-6 | - | TRBV6-5 | once | CASSYSIQQSPLHF | TGTGCCAGCAGTTACTCCATCCAACAGTCACCCCTCCACTTT
TRBJ2-4 | - | TRBV12-3/TRBV12-4 | - | CASSLDRDHHIQYF | TGTGCCAGCAGTTTAGACAGGGACCATCACATTCAGTACTTC
TRBJ2-1 | TRBD1 | TRBV6-1 | - | CASSPRGQPTNEQFF | TGTGCCAGCAGTCCTCGGGGACAGCCAACCAATGAGCAGTTCTTC
TRBJ2-1 | - | TRBV20-1 | few | CSARRYNEQFF | TGCAGTGCTAGACGCTACAATGAGCAGTTCTTC
TRBJ1-4 | - | TRBV12-3/TRBV12-4 | - | CASSPSGEGANEKLFF | TGTGCCAGCAGTCCCTCAGGGGAGGGAGCTAATGAAAAACTGTTTTTT
TRBJ2-5 | TRBD1 | TRBV6-5 | - | CASSYSKGQGWETQYF | TGTGCCAGCAGTTACTCGAAAGGACAGGGTTGGGAGACCCAGTACTTC
TRBJ1-2 | - | TRBV7-9 | - | CASSLAVGAFRDNYGYTF | TGTGCCAGCAGCTTAGCGGTCGGTGCTTTCCGGGATAACTATGGCTACACCTTC
TRBJ1-5 | - | TRBV30 | few | CAWRVGGAQHF | TGTGCCTGGAGAGTCGGAGGAGCCCAGCATTTT
TRBJ2-7 | TRBD2 | TRBV30 | once | CAWSASGTSGDQYF | TGTGCCTGGAGTGCCTCCGGGACTAGCGGAGATCAGTACTTC
TRBJ2-7 | - | TRBV30 | once | CAWSKGGGLYEQYF | TGTGCCTGGAGTAAAGGGGGGGGACTCTACGAGCAGTACTTC
TRBJ2-7 | - | TRBV20-1 | - | CSARTGVGGNYEQYF | TGCAGTGCTAGAACGGGGGTCGGAGGGAACTACGAGCAGTACTTC
TRBJ2-3 | TRBD1 | TRBV7-9 | - | CASSFTGTGGSRRTDTQYF | TGTGCCAGCAGCTTCACCGGGACAGGGGGCAGTAGGCGCACAGATACGCAGTATTTT
TRBJ1-1 | - | TRBV20-1 | few | CSASWGSNTEAFF | TGCAGTGCTAGCTGGGGGTCCAACACTGAAGCTTTCTTT
TRBJ2-5 | TRBD1 | TRBV6-5 | - | CASSYKGAGETQYF | TGTGCCAGCAGTTACAAGGGGGCGGGAGAGACCCAGTACTTC
TRBJ1-1 | - | TRBV7-9 | - | CASRSGEGDTEAFF | TGTGCCAGCAGAAGTGGTGAGGGGGACACTGAAGCTTTCTTT
TRBJ1-6 | TRBD1 | TRBV27 | few | CASSPTGDNSPLHF | TGTGCCAGCAGCCCGACAGGGGATAATTCACCCCTCCACTTT
TRBJ1-1 | TRBD1 | TRBV20-1 | - | CSASWDRGNVYTEAFF | TGCAGTGCTAGCTGGGACAGGGGGAATGTGTACACTGAAGCTTTCTTT
TRBJ1-5 | TRBD1 | TRBV4-1 | - | CASSQGTGGTNQPQHF | TGCGCCAGCAGCCAAGGGACAGGGGGCACCAATCAGCCCCAGCATTTT
TRBJ1-6 | - | TRBV2 | - | CASSRLGGSPLHF | TGTGCCAGCAGTAGACTGGGGGGTTCACCCCTCCACTTT
TRBJ1-4 | - | TRBV19 | few | CASSIGGRDEKLFF | TGTGCCAGTAGTATCGGGGGGAGAGACGAAAAACTGTTTTTT
TRBJ2-6 | - | TRBV21-1 | once | CASSKPGANVLTF | TGTGCCAGCAGCAAGCCCGGGGCCAACGTCCTGACTTTC
TRBJ1-2 | - | TRBV11-2 | few | CASSLVVRGYTF | TGTGCCAGCAGCTTAGTTGTCAGAGGCTACACCTTC
TRBJ1-2 | TRBD1 | TRBV7-9 | few | CASSGQGGRIYGYTF | TGTGCCAGCAGCGGCCAGGGGGGGCGCATCTATGGCTACACCTTC
TRBJ2-5 | - | TRBV7-8 | - | CASSLARLASQETQYF | TGTGCCAGCAGCTTAGCGCGGCTAGCCTCCCAAGAGACCCAGTACTTC
TRBJ2-5 | TRBD2 | TRBV5-4 | - | CASSKGLAGEETQYF | TGTGCCAGCAGCAAAGGACTAGCGGGGGAAGAGACCCAGTACTTC
TRBJ1-3 | - | TRBV7-9 | - | CASTKPLGTGNTIYF | TGTGCCAGCACGAAACCCTTGGGGACTGGAAACACCATATATTTT
TRBJ2-5 | TRBD1 | TRBV19 | - | CASSNRLGQGRAKQETQYF | TGTGCCAGTAGTAACAGATTAGGACAGGGTAGAGCGAAGCAAGAGACCCAGTACTTC
TRBJ2-7 | - | TRBV7-9 | - | CASSRSGSYEQYF | TGTGCCAGCAGCCGATCCGGGTCCTACGAGCAGTACTTC